Shown below are 8 T cell receptor beta chains from a single sample sequenced in a study of shared clonotypes between healthy human individuals. This table comes from immunoSEQ multiplex PCR, and its TCRdb copy is limited to in-frame clones, with some not included. The sample records roughly 2 million clones, 90% to 95% being singletons. Specimen: naive CD4+ T cells sorted from blood. The subset here: CD45RA+ positively selected. The receptors come from a man aged 18 to 29 in good health.

This clone was detected only once. V is TRBV7-9 and J is TRBJ1-6, with D maybe TRBD1 (5 bases). Germline V CDR1 and CDR2: SEHNR, FQNEAQ (reference sequence). Trimming took 5 bases from V and 9 from J, leaving 17 bases between them. The length of the CDR3 is 15 residues. CDR3 DNA sequence: TGTGCCAGCAGCGCCGTGGGGCGCGGGTCTTCACCCCTCCACTTT. Amino acid sequence: CASSAVGRGSSPLHF.

This sequence joins TRBV5-1 and TRBJ1-5, with a tentative D call TRBD1 (6 bases). Germline values: CDR1 SGHRS, CDR2 YFSETQ. Trimming shortened V by 2 bases and J by 0 bases, and 21 bases separated the two germline ends. CDR3 size: 19 residues. This CDR3 is CASSFRGRPRSYSNQPQHF. CDR3 nucleotides: TGCGCCAGCAGCTTCAGGGGCCGACCACGATCTTATAGCAATCAGCCCCAGCATTTT.

This clone was seen just once. A clone one base away is much larger, so this may be a read error. Different DNA sequences within this sample yield the same CDR3. The chain carries TRBV7-9 and TRBJ1-1; TRBD1 agrees at 8 bases. CDR3 length: 14 residues. Trimming cost V 4 bases and J 4 bases; bases outside gene matches: 5. Looked up from germline, CDR1 is SEHNR and CDR2 is FQNEAQ (reference sequence). The CDR3 here is CASSSGQGRTEAFF. CDR3 in DNA: TGTGCCAGCAGCTCCGGACAGGGCCGCACTGAAGCTTTCTTT. The entire variable domain, with the rest obtained from reference TRBV7-9 and TRBJ1-1, is as follows: DTGVSQNPRHKITKRGQNVTFRCDPISEHNRLYWYRQTLGQGPEFLTYFQNEAQLEKSRLLSDRFSAERPKGSFSTLEIQRTEQGDSAMYLCASSSGQGRTEAFFGQGTRLTVV.

V gene TRBV5-1 combines with J gene TRBJ2-6; D unclear. V was pared by 1 base and J by 2 bases, with 7 bases between. The germline CDR1 and CDR2 sequences are SGHRS and YFSETQ. CDR3 size: 15 residues. DNA for the CDR3: TGCGCCAGCAGCTTGTCGGTTGCTGGGGCCAACGTCCTGACTTTC. Amino acids: CASSLSVAGANVLTF.

As DNA, the CDR3 is TGCGCCAGCAGCTTGGGTCTAGCGGGAGGGTTTAGCGAGCAGTTCTTC. Amino acid sequence: CASSLGLAGGFSEQFF. The rearrangement joins TRBV5-1 to TRBJ2-1; 12 bases match TRBD2. Trimming cost V 0 bases and J 10 bases; bases outside gene matches: 8. Germline CDR1 SGHRS, CDR2 YFSETQ. The length of the CDR3 is 16 residues.

The V gene is TRBV18, the J gene TRBJ1-1; D unclear. Germline CDR1 KGHSH, CDR2 LQKENI. The CDR3 loop spans 15 amino acids. V dropped 3 bases and J dropped 0 bases, with 11 bases sitting between them. The CDR3 nucleotides read TGTGCCAGCTCACCCCGCGCAGATATGAACACTGAAGCTTTCTTT. It translates to CASSPRADMNTEAFF.

The chain is built from TRBV4-3 and TRBJ1-2; 7 nucleotides align to TRBD1. The junction had 6 bases not matched to a gene; V was cut back by 0 bases and J by 8 bases. The CDR3 runs 14 residues. CDR1 is LGHNA, CDR2 YSLEER, per germline. As DNA, the CDR3 is TGCGCCAGCAGCCAAGAGGTTCCGGGACAGGGCTACACCTTC. Protein sequence: CASSQEVPGQGYTF.

The chain employs TRBV30 and TRBJ2-2; 8 positions agree with TRBD1. The J segment lost 7 bases and the V segment lost 0 bases, leaving 4 bases of the junction unmatched. The CDR3 has 14 amino acids. Germline lookup yields CDR1 GTSNPN and CDR2 SVGIG (reference sequence). DNA of the CDR3: TGTGCCTGGAGTGTCAGGGGGCGCGTCGGGGAGCTGTTTTTT. Amino acid sequence: CAWSVRGRVGELFF.